This record covers a single T cell receptor beta chain. The antigen remains undetermined. From germline, CDR1 is SGHTA and CDR2 FQGNSA. V shed 2 bases, J shed 6 bases, and the junction held 4 bases outside the gene matches. This CDR3 has 16 residues. The sample comes from a study of vaccination effects on CD4 cells after COVID-19. In the study overall: ViraFEST used viral peptide pools to expand antigen-specific CD4+ T cells before sequencing. About 2.1 million PBMC were placed in each well, which was supplemented with 10 IU/ml IL-2 and around 10 ug/ml peptides. Study outcomes and limitations: Common cold coronaviruses were cross-recognized by only 1 of 255 vaccine-induced clones in healthy vaccinees.

TCRdb's table, derived via immunoSEQ multiplex PCR, lists solely in-frame clones and lacks some. The sample lists about 74,000 clones; roughly four fifths were seen once. Following an approximately eleven-day culture, CD4+ T cells were purified. Cells had half their medium changed to IL-2 medium on days 3 and 7. The chain couples TRBV7-2 to TRBJ1-6; 10 positions match TRBD1. This material consisted of CD4+ T cells from PBMCs cultured without peptide, taken before COVID-19 vaccination. The receptor comes from a human donor who received a COVID-19 vaccine. This CDR3 is CASSLIRDRGNSPLHF. The CDR3 region has the DNA TGTGCCAGCAGCTTAATCCGGGACAGGGGTAATTCACCCCTCCACTTT.